This T cell receptor (beta chain) is from a study of T cells after yellow fever vaccination. The CDR3 consists of 11 residues. Study-wide results and limits: Abundant contaminating clonotypes from the bulk population could appear in FACS-sorted repertoires.

Concerning this clonotype: Its antigen is unidentified.

TCRdb recomputed calls from the 5' RACE reads with MiXCR, one row per CDR3 protein. The table shows 300,000 to 400,000 distinct CDR3 sequences, with 6% to 8% occurring only once. The material was PBMCs, obtained 5 days after the yellow fever booster vaccination. This clonotype was sampled from a man aged 30 to 39 who received the YFV17D yellow fever vaccine. The chain employs TRBV21-1 and TRBJ2-1; the tabulated D call, TRBD2, remains unverified against the DNA. TRBV21-1 is labeled a pseudogene. The CDR3 nucleotides are TGTGCCAGCAGCAAAAGGAGGGAGCAGTTCTTC. It specifies CASSKRREQFF.